The clone carrying this T cell receptor beta chain occurred many times. Its antigen is not known. This CDR3 is 17 amino acids long. Unmatched junction bases numbered 8, after V lost 4 bases and J lost 0 bases. In germline, CDR1 is SGHRS, CDR2 YFSETQ. MiXCR, applied by TCRdb to the 5' RACE reads, yields one record per CDR3 protein. The data hold around 65,000 distinct CDR3 sequences, with over 4% observed a single time. The data were obtained in a study of neurological immune-mediated disorders. Study in general: Of about 34 multiple sclerosis patients, some 30 were relapsing-remitting and 3 secondary progressive. Findings of the study overall: Phylogenetic grouping assigned the repertoires of 18 of 34 multiple sclerosis patients to a single related-CDR3 cluster, representing a possible signature. HTLV-1-associated myelopathy led in TCR clonal expansion, while multiple sclerosis ranked lowest, below healthy controls.

The gene calls are TRBV5-1 and TRBJ2-3; 10 bases line up with TRBD2. The sequenced sample was PBMCs. The sequence was collected from a human donor with multiple sclerosis. The donor label of this sample is uncertain. In nucleotides, the CDR3 is TGCGCCAGCAGCGGGGCTAGCGGGGGCCTTAGCACAGATACGCAGTATTTT. Translated: CASSGASGGLSTDTQYF.